These T cell receptor beta chains were read from a single sample in a study of T-cell reconstitution after alpha-beta-depleted transplantation in children. One entry per CDR3 protein results from TCRdb running MiXCR on the PCR reads. The sample includes 98,000 or so distinct CDR3 sequences, 20% to 30% of them seen just once. The source was PBMCs, collected before TCRalphabeta/CD19-depleted stem cell transplant. These receptors all come from a boy aged 2-15 years with acute lymphoblastic leukemia, due to receive a stem cell transplant. The conserved cysteine and the conserved F or W are not part of the CDR3 here. A D gene is named only where the DNA matches it firmly.

>TRBV20-1|TRBJ2-1|-
SASVPRGYNEQF
>TRBV28|TRBJ2-3|-
ASRLRGAGTDTQY
>TRBV20-1|TRBJ2-6|TRBD1
SAQGAPGANVLT
>TRBV7-2|TRBJ2-7|-
ASSRRIKYEQY
>TRBV5-1|TRBJ2-3|TRBD2
ASSLTPGLTERRATDTQY
>TRBV29-1|TRBJ2-7|-
SVEDSPPGLAGYEQY
>TRBV4-1|TRBJ1-6|-
ASSQAGNDNSPLH
>TRBV12-3/TRBV12-4|TRBJ2-7|TRBD1
ASSPQGTSYEQY
>TRBV5-1|TRBJ2-2|TRBD2
ASSLAGTSGRTGELF
>TRBV6-2/TRBV6-3|TRBJ2-2|TRBD2
ASRLRTSSGELF
>TRBV10-3|TRBJ2-7|-
ATGTEHYEQY
>TRBV5-1|TRBJ2-7|-
ASRASEGNYEQY
>TRBV12-3/TRBV12-4|TRBJ1-1|-
ASSPRTALMTEAF
>TRBV20-1|TRBJ2-1|TRBD2
SADSGRPVNEQF
>TRBV4-1|TRBJ1-1|-
ASSQVIGTEAF
>TRBV5-1|TRBJ1-2|-
ASSFTDNYGYT
>TRBV27|TRBJ2-1|-
ASSTGRGNEQF
>TRBV6-5|TRBJ2-2|TRBD1
ASSYLGFDRVSGELF
>TRBV14|TRBJ2-7|TRBD2
ASSMVAGGEQY
>TRBV27|TRBJ1-2|TRBD1
ASSLPGGLGYT
>TRBV15|TRBJ1-1|-
ATGDGATEAF
>TRBV5-1|TRBJ2-3|-
ASSRDTSTDTQY
>TRBV18|TRBJ1-1|-
ASSPLRALNTEAF
>TRBV9|TRBJ2-3|-
ASSVGDDTQY
>TRBV7-8|TRBJ2-7|-
ASSFAQGPYEQY
>TRBV6-6|TRBJ2-1|-
ASSYAGPSEQF
>TRBV6-2/TRBV6-3|TRBJ2-7|-
ASSYSSTSYEQY
>TRBV5-1|TRBJ2-1|-
ASSLAGRRSYNEQF
>TRBV18|TRBJ2-2|-
ASSPPEHPGELF
>TRBV28|TRBJ2-7|TRBD1
ASTNRGLIYEQY
>TRBV27|TRBJ2-1|-
ASSFLTQDEQF
>TRBV5-6|TRBJ2-1|-
ASSPREVGSKV
>TRBV20-1|TRBJ1-1|-
SARDANTEAF
>TRBV28|TRBJ2-7|TRBD2
ASSGTSRYEQY
>TRBV7-2|TRBJ2-1|-
ASSPDYNEQF
>TRBV6-1|TRBJ2-1|-
ASTAVGEINEQF
>TRBV5-1|TRBJ1-2|TRBD1
ASSLSGTGGAYGYT